Each of the 18 T cell receptor beta chains below was sequenced from the same sample in a study of T cell responses to AZD1222 COVID-19 vaccine (dated by TCRdb to about 2021). The sample's time point, from its label and the paper: about 28 days (+/-7) after the second vaccine dose. The treatment or condition label of this sample denotes: meningococcal conjugate vaccine given as trial control. Libraries were prepared through the immunoSEQ multiplex PCR assay. Drawn from immuneACCESS, this table holds only the in-frame rearrangements with V and J called that TCRdb kept. Clones are partly lost; checked studies trace under half to an unresolved V gene and leave the rest unexplained. The sample records approximately 180,000 clones, approximately 90% of which are singletons. Jointly, the top ten make up around 4.5% of the sample. The input for sequencing was peripheral blood, taken 28 days after the second dose of the MenACWY control vaccine. Source of these receptors: an adult who received the MenACWY meningococcal vaccine as a control.

This clone was found once. The chain employs TRBV7-9 and TRBJ1-1; 7 bases are shared with TRBD1. V shed 4 bases, J shed 2 bases, and the junction held 7 bases outside the gene matches. The CDR3 contains 15 residues. The germline CDR1 and CDR2 sequences are SEHNR and FQNEAQ (reference sequence). CDR3 DNA: TGTGCCAGCAGCTCGGCACACAGGGGTAACACTGAAGCTTTCTTT. Translating it yields CASSSAHRGNTEAFF.

The chain links TRBV28 to TRBJ1-3; D gene uncertain. V was pared by 2 bases and J by 0 bases, with 8 bases between. CDR3 length: 15 amino acids. Germline V CDR1 and CDR2: MDHEN, SYDVKM. As DNA, the CDR3 is TGTGCCAGCAGTTTAACCCCCGGCTCTGGAAACACCATATATTTT. It is translated as CASSLTPGSGNTIYF.

The rearrangement links TRBV6-5 to TRBJ1-3; the D is unclear. The CDR3 spans 13 residues. The germline gives CDR1 MNHEY, CDR2 SVGAGI. Trimming shortened V by 2 bases and J by 4 bases, and 6 bases separated the two germline ends. The CDR3 reads CASSYGWGNTIYF. The DNA for the CDR3 is TGTGCCAGCAGTTACGGATGGGGAAACACCATATATTTT.

This clone was seen just once. V gene TRBV10-3 combines with J gene TRBJ1-1; D is possibly TRBD1 (5 bases). The CDR3 is 14 amino acids. V lost 3 bases and J lost 6, with 14 bases in between. The germline gives CDR1 ENHRY, CDR2 SYGVKD. The CDR3 sequence: CAISDWGGSPEAFF. The CDR3 coding sequence is TGTGCCATCAGTGATTGGGGGGGGTCACCTGAAGCTTTCTTT.

This chain links TRBV9 with TRBJ1-2; the D is unclear. The CDR3 runs 17 residues. Trimming cost V 0 bases and J 0 bases, with 15 bases left between them. Per germline, CDR1 SGDLS and CDR2 YYNGEE. DNA of the CDR3: TGTGCCAGCAGCGTAGGGCCCCACCCCGGCACTAACTATGGCTACACCTTC. Amino acid sequence: CASSVGPHPGTNYGYTF. Looking up the rest from reference TRBV9 and TRBJ1-2 gives the full variable domain: DSGVTQTPKHLITATGQRVTLRCSPRSGDLSVYWYQQSLDQGLQFLIQYYNGEERAKGNILERFSAQQFPDLHSELNLSSLELGDSALYFCASSVGPHPGTNYGYTFGSGTRLTVV.

V gene TRBV27 combines with J gene TRBJ2-7; D unclear. CDR3 size: 14 residues. Between the trimmed V and J ends, which lost 3 bases and 1 base, there was a span of 10 bases. Germline V gene sequence: CDR1 MNHEY, CDR2 SMNVEV (reference sequence). The CDR3 here is CASSLGRQSYEQYF. The DNA of the CDR3 is TGTGCCAGCAGTTTGGGTCGGCAATCCTACGAGCAGTACTTC.

V is TRBV11-2 and J is TRBJ2-7; 11 nucleotides agree with TRBD2. This CDR3 is built from 18 residues. Germline assignment: CDR1 SGHAT and CDR2 FQNNGV. J gave up 2 bases and V 4 bases, and 13 bases lay outside the gene matches. The CDR3 nucleotides read TGTGCCAGCAGCTCCTCAAACCCGACTAGCGGGAATCCCTACGAGCAGTACTTC. Translating it yields CASSSSNPTSGNPYEQYF. The full variable domain, with the rest looked up from reference TRBV11-2 and TRBJ2-7, is EAGVAQSPRYKIIEKRQSVAFWCNPISGHATLYWYQQILGQGPKLLIQFQNNGVVDDSQLPKDRFSAERLKGVDSTLKIQPAKLEDSAVYLCASSSSNPTSGNPYEQYFGPGTRLTVT.

This clone was recorded only once. The CDR3 coding sequence is TGTGCCAGCAGTGCTGCCGGGACTATCGGGTTCTTC. The encoded protein is CASSAAGTIGFF. The chain is built from TRBV28 and TRBJ2-1; 7 positions agree with TRBD2. The CDR3 consists of 12 residues. Germline lookup yields CDR1 MDHEN and CDR2 SYDVKM. V shed 5 bases and J 15 bases; nucleotides not matched to a gene: 10. Together with reference TRBV28 and TRBJ2-1, the CDR3 gives the full variable domain: DVKVTQSSRYLVKRTGEKVFLECVQDMDHENMFWYRQDPGLGLRLIYFSYDVKMKEKGDIPEGYSVSREKKERFSLILESASTNQTSMYLCASSAAGTIGFFGPGTRLTVL.

V and J are TRBV6-5 and TRBJ1-1, with D tentatively TRBD1 (5 bases). Trimming stripped 2 bases from V and 3 bases from J, with 13 bases between. CDR1 is MNHEY, CDR2 SVGAGI, per germline. The CDR3 sequence is 15 residues long. The DNA for the CDR3 is TGTGCCAGCAGTTACCTGCGCCGGGACCACACTGAAGCTTTCTTT. The encoded protein is CASSYLRRDHTEAFF.

The rearrangement links TRBV19 to TRBJ1-5; 10 nucleotides agree with TRBD1. The J segment lost 7 bases and the V segment lost 7 bases, leaving 4 bases of the junction unmatched. The CDR3 length is 13 residues. Germline V gives CDR1 LNHDA, CDR2 SQIVND (reference sequence). CDR3 nucleotides: TGTGCCAGTACCGGACAGGGGGAACAGCCCCAGCATTTT. Translated, it gives CASTGQGEQPQHF.

J is TRBJ2-1 and V is TRBV5-5, with 7 positions matching TRBD2. This CDR3 contains 16 residues. J lost 7 bases, V lost 7 bases, and 17 bases had no gene match. Germline loops: CDR1 SGHKS, CDR2 YYEKEE (reference sequence). The CDR3 region has the DNA TGTGCCAGCGGCGGCTCGGGAGGTCTTCGGACGAATGAGCAGTTCTTC. Its translation: CASGGSGGLRTNEQFF.

The chain employs TRBV19 and TRBJ1-1; D call uncertain. The CDR3 extends over 12 amino acids. Germline CDR1 LNHDA, CDR2 SQIVND (reference sequence). V lost 5 bases to trimming and J lost 2 bases, with 6 bases between them. CDR3 sequence (DNA): TGTGCCAGTAGTCTTTCAAACACTGAAGCTTTCTTT. Amino acid sequence: CASSLSNTEAFF.

The chain combines TRBV6-4 with TRBJ2-2; 7 nucleotides match TRBD2. The CDR3 has 14 amino acids. CDR1 MRHNA and CDR2 SNTAGT come from the germline V gene. The J segment lost 3 bases and the V segment lost 4 bases, leaving 2 bases of the junction unmatched. CDR3 DNA sequence: TGTGCCAGCAGTGGCGGGAGAGACACCGGGGAGCTGTTTTTT. Translating it yields CASSGGRDTGELFF.

The V gene is TRBV7-2, the J gene TRBJ2-7; weak D call: TRBD1 (5 bases). Trimming shortened V by 3 bases and J by 0 bases, and 15 bases separated the two germline ends. CDR1 and CDR2 from the germline V gene are SGHTA and FQGNSA. The CDR3 has 16 amino acids. CDR3 in amino acids: CASSFLSGINSYEQYF. CDR3 DNA sequence: TGTGCCAGCAGCTTCCTATCAGGGATCAACTCCTACGAGCAGTACTTC.

This chain links TRBV24-1 with TRBJ2-1; D unresolved. This CDR3 is built from 13 residues. The V gene's germline CDR1 is KGHDR and CDR2 SFDVKD. V lost 5 bases and J 9 bases, leaving 13 bases between the germline ends. The CDR3 here is CATSGPIRGEQFF. The CDR3, as DNA: TGTGCCACCAGTGGTCCGATTCGCGGTGAGCAGTTCTTC.

This rearrangement joins TRBV5-1 to TRBJ1-5, with a possible D match to TRBD1 (5 bases). The CDR3 contains 14 residues. With 3 bases removed from V and 5 bases from J, the gap between germline ends came to 12 bases. Germline V gene lookup returns CDR1 SGHRS and CDR2 YFSETQ. The DNA for the CDR3 is TGCGCCAGCAGCTGGGGGACGGGCGATCAGCCCCAGCATTTT. Translating it yields CASSWGTGDQPQHF.

V is TRBV24-1 and J is TRBJ1-1; D is undetermined. V lost 4 bases and J lost 4, with 9 bases in between. This CDR3 contains 13 residues. Germline-derived CDR1 and CDR2 are KGHDR and SFDVKD. The CDR3 here is CATSERTGTEAFF. For the CDR3, the DNA is TGTGCCACCAGTGAACGGACGGGCACTGAAGCTTTCTTT.

The chain joins TRBV15 to TRBJ1-1; D is perhaps TRBD1 (6 bases). Germline assignment: CDR1 LNHNV and CDR2 YYDKDF (reference sequence). The CDR3 is made up of 16 amino acids. V gave up 0 bases and J gave up 5 bases, with 16 bases separating them. CDR3 nucleotides: TGTGCCACCAGCAGAGAAGGTGAACAGGGAAGGACTGAAGCTTTCTTT. Translated: CATSREGEQGRTEAFF.